This TCR beta chain was obtained from a study of cytomegalovirus exposure and HLA in healthy donors. The study, taken as a whole, reports: Follow-up analysis later connected one missense variant in DCLRE1C with trimming of TCR beta V- and J-genes. Rare TCR sequences predominated, though certain public TCRs were found in many donors.

Germline lookup yields CDR1 MDHEN and CDR2 SYDVKM. The CDR3 has 11 amino acids. The V and J ends lost 5 bases and 3 bases respectively, with 5 bases between them. 13 Jbeta primers and 60 Vbeta primers were used for the PCR. Original processing notes: Approximately 87 million unique TCR beta chains, roughly 12 million shared, were counted in a later analysis. Libraries were prepared by immunoSEQ multiplex PCR; TCRdb keeps only in-frame clonotypes and omits some of them. That table gives V, J and clone size, and the DNA gave D and trimming. In the table there are 75,000 to 95,000 clones, over 65% of which are singletons. A word on this clone: As yet, its antigen is unknown.

The chain links TRBV28 to TRBJ2-7; D is unresolved. Sequencing was done on a sample of PBMCs. The source is a man aged 45-60 years in good health and CMV-seronegative. This CDR3 is CASSAYYEQYF. In DNA form, the CDR3 reads TGTGCCAGCAGTGCCTACTACGAGCAGTACTTC.